This TCR beta chain was profiled in a study of neoadjuvant anti-PD-1 for oral cavity cancer. Turning to the study itself: Patients without progression received a fourth nivolumab dose around day 43, then surgical resection on days 50-56.

The protocol was immunoSEQ multiplex PCR, while the TCRdb copy is restricted to in-frame clones and leaves out a portion. The sample has 63,000 or so clones, roughly 90% seen once. The V gene's germline CDR1 is SGHNT and CDR2 YYREEE (reference sequence). V lost 3 bases, J lost 6 bases, and 12 bases lay in between. The CDR3 sequence is 13 residues long. Documented time point: after neoadjuvant nivolumab, at surgical resection. Cohort: HPV-negative, locally advanced oral cavity squamous cell carcinoma patients. Sequencing used PBMCs, obtained after nivolumab (anti-PD-1) treatment. The TCR sequence derives from a person aged 35-79 years with oral cavity squamous cell carcinoma. This chain uses TRBV5-4 with TRBJ1-1; D is uncertain. The CDR3 loop is CASSSPGIPEAFF. The DNA of the CDR3 is TGTGCCAGCAGCTCGCCCGGTATACCTGAAGCTTTCTTT.